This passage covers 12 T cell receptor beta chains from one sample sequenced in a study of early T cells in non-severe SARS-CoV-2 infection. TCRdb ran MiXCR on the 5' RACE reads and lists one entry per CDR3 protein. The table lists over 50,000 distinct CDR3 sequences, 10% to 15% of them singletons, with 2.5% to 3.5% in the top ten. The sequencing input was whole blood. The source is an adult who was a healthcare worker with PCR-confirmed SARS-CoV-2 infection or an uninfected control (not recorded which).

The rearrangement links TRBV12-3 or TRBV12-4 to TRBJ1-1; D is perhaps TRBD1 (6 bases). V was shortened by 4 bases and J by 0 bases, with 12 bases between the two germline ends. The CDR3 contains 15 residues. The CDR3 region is CASSSGGTLNTEAFF. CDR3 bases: TGTGCCAGCAGTTCTGGGGGGACACTGAACACTGAAGCTTTCTTT.

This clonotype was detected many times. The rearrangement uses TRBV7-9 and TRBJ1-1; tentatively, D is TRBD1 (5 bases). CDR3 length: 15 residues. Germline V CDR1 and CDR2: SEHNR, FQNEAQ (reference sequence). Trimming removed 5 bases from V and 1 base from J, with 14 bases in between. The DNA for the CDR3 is TGTGCCAGCAGCCCCAGGTCAGGGTCGAACACTGAAGCTTTCTTT. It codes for CASSPRSGSNTEAFF.

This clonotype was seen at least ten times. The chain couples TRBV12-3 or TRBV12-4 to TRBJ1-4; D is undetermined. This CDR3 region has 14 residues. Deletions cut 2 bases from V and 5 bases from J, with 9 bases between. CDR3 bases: TGTGCCAGCAGTTTACTCTCCGGGAATGAAAAACTGTTTTTT. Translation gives CASSLLSGNEKLFF.

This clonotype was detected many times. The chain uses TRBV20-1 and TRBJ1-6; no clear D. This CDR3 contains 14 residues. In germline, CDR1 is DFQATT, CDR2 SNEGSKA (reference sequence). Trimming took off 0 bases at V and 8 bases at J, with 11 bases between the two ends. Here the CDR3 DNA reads TGCAGTGCTAGAGAGAGCCGGGCGTATTCACCCCTCCACTTT. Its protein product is CSARESRAYSPLHF.

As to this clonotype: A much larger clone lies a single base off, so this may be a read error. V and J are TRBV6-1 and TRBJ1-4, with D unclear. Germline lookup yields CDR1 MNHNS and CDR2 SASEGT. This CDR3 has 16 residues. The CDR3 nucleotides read TGTGCCAGCAGTGAAGGGTTGTACACGGATAATGAAAAACTGTGTTTT. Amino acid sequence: CASSEGLYTDNEKLCF.

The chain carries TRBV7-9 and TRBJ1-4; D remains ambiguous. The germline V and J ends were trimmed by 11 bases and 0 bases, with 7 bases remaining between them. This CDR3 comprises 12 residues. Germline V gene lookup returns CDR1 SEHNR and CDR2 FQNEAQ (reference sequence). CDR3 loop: CAVTPTNEKLFF. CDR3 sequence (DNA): TGTGCCGTCACCCCAACTAATGAAAAACTGTTTTTT.

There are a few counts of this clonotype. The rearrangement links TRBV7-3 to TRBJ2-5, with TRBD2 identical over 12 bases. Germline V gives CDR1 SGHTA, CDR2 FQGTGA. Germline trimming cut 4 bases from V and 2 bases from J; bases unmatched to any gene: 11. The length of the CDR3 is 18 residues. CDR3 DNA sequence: TGTGCCAGCAGCTCCGGGACTAGCGGGTATCCCCCACAAGAGACCCAGTACTTC. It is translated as CASSSGTSGYPPQETQYF.

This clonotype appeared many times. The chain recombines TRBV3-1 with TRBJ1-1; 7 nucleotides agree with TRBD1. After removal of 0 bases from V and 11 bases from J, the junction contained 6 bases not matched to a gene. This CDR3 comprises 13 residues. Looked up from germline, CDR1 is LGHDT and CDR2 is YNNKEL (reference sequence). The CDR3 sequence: CASSQETSRGAFF. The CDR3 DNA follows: TGTGCCAGCAGCCAAGAAACTAGCAGGGGGGCTTTCTTT.

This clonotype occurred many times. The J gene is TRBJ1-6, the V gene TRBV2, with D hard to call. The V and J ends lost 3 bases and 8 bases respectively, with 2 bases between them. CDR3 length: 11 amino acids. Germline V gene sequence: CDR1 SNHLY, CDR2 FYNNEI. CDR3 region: CASSDDSPLHF. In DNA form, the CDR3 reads TGTGCCAGCAGTGATGATTCACCCCTCCACTTT.

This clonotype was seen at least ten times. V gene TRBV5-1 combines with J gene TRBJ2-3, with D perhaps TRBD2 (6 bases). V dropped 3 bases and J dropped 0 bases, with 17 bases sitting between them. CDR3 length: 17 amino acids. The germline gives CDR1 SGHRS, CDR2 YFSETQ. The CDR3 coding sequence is TGCGCCAGCAGCTGGAGCCCGGGACTCTCTAGCACAGATACGCAGTATTTT. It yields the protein CASSWSPGLSSTDTQYF.

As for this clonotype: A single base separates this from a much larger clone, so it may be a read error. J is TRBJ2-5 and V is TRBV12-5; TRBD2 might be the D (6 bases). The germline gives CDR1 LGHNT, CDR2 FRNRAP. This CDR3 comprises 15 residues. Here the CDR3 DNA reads TGTGCTAGTGGTCACGGCGGGGCGTACCAAGAGACCCTGTACTTC. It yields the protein CASGHGGAYQETLYF.

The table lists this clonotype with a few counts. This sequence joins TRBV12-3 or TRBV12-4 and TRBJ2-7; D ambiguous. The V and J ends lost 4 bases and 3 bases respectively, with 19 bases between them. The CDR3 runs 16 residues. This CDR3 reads CASSSLLRASLYEQYF. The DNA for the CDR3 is TGTGCCAGCAGTTCCCTTCTCCGGGCCAGTCTCTACGAGCAGTACTTC.